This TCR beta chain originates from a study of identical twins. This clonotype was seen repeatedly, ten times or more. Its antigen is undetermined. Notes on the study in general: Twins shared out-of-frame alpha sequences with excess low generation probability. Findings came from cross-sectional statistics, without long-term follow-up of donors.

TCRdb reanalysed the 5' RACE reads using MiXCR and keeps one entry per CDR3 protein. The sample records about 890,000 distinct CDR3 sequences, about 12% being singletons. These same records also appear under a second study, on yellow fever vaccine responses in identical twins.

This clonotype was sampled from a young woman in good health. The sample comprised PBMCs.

Here the CDR3 reads CASRATGPNEKLFF. In DNA form, the CDR3 reads TGTGCCAGCAGGGCGACAGGGCCCAATGAAAAACTGTTTTTT. This chain uses TRBV12-3 or TRBV12-4 with TRBJ1-4; 7 bases are a match to TRBD1. V shed 6 bases, J shed 5 bases, and the junction held 6 bases outside the gene matches. The CDR3 contains 14 residues.